A selection of T cell receptor beta chains follows, all from one sample in a study of identical twins. Via MiXCR, TCRdb re-called the 5' RACE reads, giving one row per CDR3 protein. The sample records 1.5 million to 2 million distinct CDR3 sequences, less than 35% being singletons. The sequencing input was cord blood. Receptors originate from a newborn girl in good health. CDR3s include the opening cysteine and the closing phenylalanine or tryptophan. A D gene is named only where the DNA matches it firmly. Where a row states a size, it is once, few, many or the class of an expanded clone; other rows omit it.

>TRBJ2-1|few|TRBD1|TRBV20-1
TGCAGTGCAGCGGACAGGGAGGTTAACAATGAGCAGTTCTTC
CSAADREVNNEQFF
>TRBJ2-7|-|-|TRBV20-1
TGCAGTGCTAGAGAAGGACAATACGAGCAGTACTTC
CSAREGQYEQYF
>TRBJ2-3|few|TRBD2|TRBV20-1
TGCAGTGCTAGACTTCTAGCGGGAAGCACAGATACGCAGTATTTT
CSARLLAGSTDTQYF
>TRBJ2-1|-|TRBD2|TRBV20-1
TGCAGTGCTAGACCCGGGACTAGCGGGAGAGCCTCCTACAATGAGCAGTTCTTC
CSARPGTSGRASYNEQFF
>TRBJ2-3|-|TRBD1|TRBV6-2/TRBV6-3
TGTGCCAGCAGACCCGGGACAGGGGCCGTCACAGATACGCAGTATTTT
CASRPGTGAVTDTQYF
>TRBJ2-1|few|-|TRBV4-1
TGCGCCAGCAGCCAAGATAAAGGGGTCTCCTACAATGAGCAGTTCTTC
CASSQDKGVSYNEQFF
>TRBJ1-2|-|-|TRBV5-1
TGCGCCAGCAGCCCGCATCCAAGCTATGGCTACACCTTC
CASSPHPSYGYTF
>TRBJ2-3|few|-|TRBV4-1
TGCGCCAGCAGCCAAGACCCGTTATCCGATACGCAGTATTTT
CASSQDPLSDTQYF
>TRBJ1-5|-|-|TRBV4-2
TGTGCCAGCGGCCAAGGGGGGCAGACGCTAAATCAGCCCCAGCATTTT
CASGQGGQTLNQPQHF
>TRBJ2-3|-|TRBD2|TRBV20-1
TGCAGTGCTAGCCCAGCGGGGGGGCAGACAGATACGCAGTATTTT
CSASPAGGQTDTQYF
>TRBJ2-1|few|TRBD2|TRBV20-1
TGCAGTGCTAGAGAGGGACTACGACCCTACAATGAGCAGTTCTTC
CSAREGLRPYNEQFF
>TRBJ2-4|-|-|TRBV7-2
TGTGCCAGCAGCTTTACCCAGGGGTGGAACATTCAGTACTTC
CASSFTQGWNIQYF
>TRBJ2-5|few|-|TRBV4-2
TGTGCCAGCAGCCAAGGACGACTAGACCAAGAGACCCAGTACTTC
CASSQGRLDQETQYF
>TRBJ2-1|few|-|TRBV20-1
TGCAGTGCTAGAGCGGGTTGGGGGACGCAATACAATGAGCAGTTCTTC
CSARAGWGTQYNEQFF
>TRBJ2-3|-|-|TRBV6-2/TRBV6-3
TGTGCCAGCAGTTATGGGGTAGGCGGGACGAGCACAGATACGCAGTATTTT
CASSYGVGGTSTDTQYF
>TRBJ2-3|-|-|TRBV5-6
TGTGCCAGCAGCCGACTAGACAGGAGGGGTAGCACAGATACGCAGTATTTT
CASSRLDRRGSTDTQYF
>TRBJ2-1|few|-|TRBV20-1
TGCAGTGCTAGCATCTCTAGCCCGACCGAGCAGTTCTTC
CSASISSPTEQFF
>TRBJ2-5|-|-|TRBV27
TGTGCCAGCAGCCGCGGGATGGTTGAGACCCAGTACTTC
CASSRGMVETQYF
>TRBJ2-5|-|TRBD2|TRBV18
TGTGCCAGCTCTTCTATAGCGGGAGAAGAGACCCAGTACTTC
CASSSIAGEETQYF
>TRBJ2-5|-|-|TRBV12-3/TRBV12-4
TGTGCCAGCAGGTCGACTGGCCTTTACAATGAGCAGTACTTC
CASRSTGLYNEQYF
>TRBJ2-2|-|TRBD1|TRBV6-2/TRBV6-3
TGTGCCAGTCAACAGGGGAGCACCGGGGAGCTGTTTTTT
CASQQGSTGELFF
>TRBJ2-1|-|TRBD1|TRBV24-1
TGTGCCACCAGTGATTTTGGAGGACAGGGGGCGGGCAATGAGCAGTTCTTC
CATSDFGGQGAGNEQFF
>TRBJ2-3|many|-|TRBV25-1
TGTGCCAGCAGTGGGACGGGACGCACAGATACGCAGTATTTT
CASSGTGRTDTQYF
>TRBJ1-4|-|-|TRBV20-1
TGCAGTGCTAGAGATACGGATAATGAAAAACTGTCTTTT
CSARDTDNEKLSF
>TRBJ2-5|-|TRBD2|TRBV2
TGTGCCAGCGGACTAGCGGGGGGGCAGTACAATGAGCAGTACTTC
CASGLAGGQYNEQYF
>TRBJ2-4|few|-|TRBV5-6
TGTGCCAGCAGCGATAATGGGGGAGCCAAAAACATTCAGTACTTC
CASSDNGGAKNIQYF
>TRBJ1-2|many|-|TRBV13
TGTGCCAGCAGCTTAGCGTCTGAATATGGCTACACCTTC
CASSLASEYGYTF
>TRBJ2-3|-|TRBD2|TRBV27
TGTGCCAGCAGTTTTACCCTCACTAGCGACCGCACAGATACGCAGTATTTT
CASSFTLTSDRTDTQYF
>TRBJ2-3|-|TRBD2|TRBV30
TGTGCCTGGACCATCCTAGCGGGGGTGGAGTATTTT
CAWTILAGVEYF
>TRBJ1-2|-|-|TRBV27
TGTGCCAGCAGTTTACGGCAGGGAAAGAAGAATGGCTACACCTTC
CASSLRQGKKNGYTF
>TRBJ1-1|few|-|TRBV5-1
TGCGCCAGCCAAGACAGGTTAAACACTGAAGCTTTCTTT
CASQDRLNTEAFF
>TRBJ1-5|-|-|TRBV27
TGTGCCAGCCGTTTGGGAGGAGGACCCCTTAGCAATCAGCCCCAGCATTTT
CASRLGGGPLSNQPQHF
>TRBJ2-1|-|TRBD1|TRBV12-3/TRBV12-4
TGTGCCAGCAGTATAAGACAGGGGGACTCCTACAATGAGCAGTTCTTC
CASSIRQGDSYNEQFF
>TRBJ2-7|-|-|TRBV28
TGTGCCAGCAGCCATCCAGGGGGGGCCTACGAGCAGTACTTC
CASSHPGGAYEQYF
>TRBJ2-4|many|TRBD2|TRBV10-2
TGCGCCAGCAGCCTTCCTGGGACTAGCGGTGACCGAGCCAAAAACATTCAGTACTTC
CASSLPGTSGDRAKNIQYF
>TRBJ1-6|many|-|TRBV4-2
TGTGCCAGCAGCCAGAAGAACGGGAATTCACCCCTCCACTTT
CASSQKNGNSPLHF
>TRBJ2-7|few|-|TRBV12-3/TRBV12-4
TGTGCCAGCAGTTTTTTCCACAATGAGCAGTACTTC
CASSFFHNEQYF
>TRBJ2-7|-|-|TRBV5-1
TGCGCCAGCAGTTCCCTAGCATCGCAGGGACCGAACTACGAGCAGTACTTC
CASSSLASQGPNYEQYF
>TRBJ2-1|-|-|TRBV30
TGTGCCTGGAGTGTAGCCAGCTACAATGAGCAGTTCTTC
CAWSVASYNEQFF
>TRBJ1-3|-|-|TRBV5-6
TGTGCCAGCAGCTTAAACGGACAGAGCTCTGGAAACACCATATATTTT
CASSLNGQSSGNTIYF
>TRBJ1-1|-|-|TRBV20-1
TGCAGTGCTGTGAGGACCACCGAAGCTTTCTTT
CSAVRTTEAFF
>TRBJ1-1|few|-|TRBV5-1
TGCGCCAGCAGCTTGTCGGGTTGGGGGTCCACTGAAGCTTTCTTT
CASSLSGWGSTEAFF
>TRBJ2-7|few|-|TRBV20-1
TGCAGTGCCCCAAGGCGCGCAGGAAGGTTCGACGAGCAGTACTTC
CSAPRRAGRFDEQYF
>TRBJ1-1|-|TRBD1|TRBV7-2
TGTGCCAGCAGCTTAGTACAGGACAGGGGGCCCCCTGAAGCTTTCTTT
CASSLVQDRGPPEAFF
>TRBJ2-7|few|-|TRBV4-1
TGCGCCAGCAGCCAGGTACTGGACAATGAGCAGTACTTC
CASSQVLDNEQYF
>TRBJ2-7|-|-|TRBV7-2
TGTGCCAGCAGCCTCTCGCGTTCCGGAAGCTCCTACGAGCAGTACTTC
CASSLSRSGSSYEQYF
>TRBJ2-1|few|-|TRBV21-1
TGTGCCAGCAGCAAAGCCCTTGAGGGGGTTGGGGTTAACGATGAGCAGTTCTTC
CASSKALEGVGVNDEQFF
>TRBJ2-7|-|-|TRBV28
TGTGCCAGCCAGGGATGGACTTACAATGAGCAGTACTTC
CASQGWTYNEQYF
>TRBJ1-1|few|-|TRBV29-1
TGCAGCGTTGAAGGGGAGGACACTGAAGCTTTCTTT
CSVEGEDTEAFF
>TRBJ2-2|-|-|TRBV15
TGTGCCACCAGCAGAGGGGAAGGGTACCGGACCGGGGAGCTGTTTTTT
CATSRGEGYRTGELFF
>TRBJ1-6|few|-|TRBV10-3
TGTGCCATCAGGCCACAGGGCGACTATAATTCACCCCTCCACTTT
CAIRPQGDYNSPLHF
>TRBJ2-7|-|TRBD2|TRBV5-1
TGCGCCAGCAGCTTGGGGTGTACTAGCGGATGTCCCTCCTACGAGCAGTACTTC
CASSLGCTSGCPSYEQYF
>TRBJ1-6|few|-|TRBV28
TGTGCCAGCAGTTTTCTAGACAGACCCAATTCACCCCTCCACTTT
CASSFLDRPNSPLHF
>TRBJ2-1|few|-|TRBV4-1
TGCGCCAGCAGCCAAGATTTTGATGAGCAGTTCTTC
CASSQDFDEQFF
>TRBJ2-1|-|TRBD2|TRBV5-1
TGCGCCAGCAGCTTGTACTTAGCGGGCCCTTCCTACAATGAGCAGTTCTTC
CASSLYLAGPSYNEQFF
>TRBJ1-1|-|-|TRBV2
TGTGTCAGCAGTGATCCGGACACTGAAGCTTTCTTT
CVSSDPDTEAFF
>TRBJ1-1|-|-|TRBV15
TGTGCCACCAGGGGTGAATACACTGAAGCTTTCTTT
CATRGEYTEAFF
>TRBJ2-7|-|-|TRBV20-1
TGCAGTGCTAGCGGGGCCATCAGCTCCTACGAGCAGTACTTC
CSASGAISSYEQYF
>TRBJ2-7|-|TRBD2|TRBV29-1
TGCAGCGTTGGTTATTTCGGGCGGGGGGCCCTCGAGCAGTACTTC
CSVGYFGRGALEQYF